The 14 T cell receptor beta chains presented below share a single source sample, sequenced in a study of radiation and T cells in renal cell carcinoma. Clones were read by immunoSEQ multiplex PCR, and TCRdb kept only the in-frame ones, dropping some. The sample has roughly 130,000 clones; 70% to 90% are singletons. Time point: blood 2 weeks post-SBRT. Treatment given: 15 Gy SBRT to primary tumor, nephrectomy 4 weeks later. The starting material was blood, obtained from a patient whose treatment included radiotherapy and nephrectomy. These receptors all come from a woman aged 60-75 years with renal cell carcinoma.

The J gene is TRBJ2-3, the V gene TRBV28, with unresolved D. The germline V gene has CDR1 MDHEN and CDR2 SYDVKM. The CDR3 covers 15 residues. Trimming took 3 bases from V and 1 from J, leaving 11 bases between them. CDR3 coding DNA: TGTGCCAGCAGTTTCGCGTCCTACCGCACAGATACGCAGTATTTT. Its protein is CASSFASYRTDTQYF.

This clone has just a few counts. The CDR3 here is CASSSRGANEKLFF. CDR3 nucleotide sequence: TGTGCCAGCAGCTCCAGGGGGGCCAATGAAAAACTGTTTTTT. This chain joins TRBV7-2 and TRBJ1-4, with 7 nucleotides matching TRBD1. Germline V gene lookup returns CDR1 SGHTA and CDR2 FQGNSA. V lost 4 bases to trimming and J lost 5 bases; unmatched junction nucleotides: 4. The CDR3 sequence is 14 residues long.

This chain links TRBV11-2 with TRBJ2-7; D not resolved. Trimming removed 1 base from V and 4 bases from J, with 14 bases in between. The CDR3 runs to 15 residues. In germline, CDR1 is SGHAT, CDR2 FQNNGV. The CDR3: CASSLGQESPYEQYF. CDR3 in DNA: TGTGCCAGCAGCTTAGGGCAGGAAAGCCCTTACGAGCAGTACTTC.

The J gene is TRBJ1-1, the V gene TRBV29-1; no reliable D call. V was shortened by 5 bases and J by 0 bases, with 10 bases between the two germline ends. The CDR3 consists of 13 residues. From germline, CDR1 is SQVTM and CDR2 ANQGSEA. CDR3 in amino acids: CSVMRGMNTEAFF. The CDR3 DNA sequence: TGCAGCGTTATGAGAGGCATGAACACTGAAGCTTTCTTT.

In its sample, this clone was seen a few times. The chain has TRBV2 and TRBJ1-1; no reliable D call. Trimming stripped 7 bases from V and 5 bases from J, with 17 bases between. The CDR3 has 14 residues. Per germline, CDR1 SNHLY and CDR2 FYNNEI. The CDR3 spells CASTRLAGRTEAFF. The CDR3, as DNA: TGTGCCAGCACCCGCCTAGCTGGGAGAACTGAAGCTTTCTTT.

The chain employs TRBV19 and TRBJ2-5, with 11 bases aligning to TRBD2. With V trimmed by 3 bases and J by 2 bases, 5 bases remained unmatched. CDR3 size: 16 residues. Germline CDR1 LNHDA, CDR2 SQIVND (reference sequence). This CDR3 reads CASSIIASGGQETQYF. DNA of the CDR3: TGTGCCAGTAGTATTATTGCTAGCGGGGGGCAAGAGACCCAGTACTTC.

J is TRBJ1-3 and V is TRBV4-1; D is unclear. The germline V gene has CDR1 MGHRA and CDR2 YSYEKL. V dropped 3 bases and J dropped 2 bases, with 14 bases sitting between them. The CDR3 covers 16 residues. The CDR3 region is CASSQEGYLAGNTIYF. CDR3 nucleotide sequence: TGCGCCAGCAGCCAGGAAGGGTATCTGGCTGGAAACACCATATATTTT.

V gene TRBV5-1 combines with J gene TRBJ1-1; D is perhaps TRBD1 (5 bases). Germline V CDR1 and CDR2: SGHRS, YFSETQ. CDR3 length: 15 residues. Deletions cut 0 bases from V and 5 bases from J, with 14 bases between. The CDR3 nucleotides read TGCGCCAGCAGCTTGGACGGATCTGGGGGGACTGAAGCTTTCTTT. It codes for CASSLDGSGGTEAFF.

V gene TRBV7-9 combines with J gene TRBJ2-3; 13 nucleotides match TRBD2. CDR3 length: 18 residues. With V trimmed by 4 bases and J by 5 bases, 12 bases remained unmatched. Germline lookup yields CDR1 SEHNR and CDR2 FQNEAQ (reference sequence). The CDR3 DNA is TGTGCCAGCAGCTCCCTCGGACTAGCGGGAGTATCTAGAGATACGCAGTATTTT. As protein: CASSSLGLAGVSRDTQYF.

This clone was detected a few times. As DNA, the CDR3 is TGTGCCAGTAGCCTTACTAGCGGGAGGGCCGAGTACGAGCAGTACTTC. Protein product: CASSLTSGRAEYEQYF. This chain connects TRBV19 to TRBJ2-7, with 13 bases matching TRBD2. Germline V gives CDR1 LNHDA, CDR2 SQIVND (reference sequence). J was trimmed by 4 bases and V by 6 bases; bases with no gene match: 9. This CDR3 has 16 amino acids.

This clone has a handful of counts. This chain connects TRBV28 to TRBJ2-5, with D perhaps matching TRBD1 (6 bases). The CDR3 is 15 residues long. V was clipped by 3 bases and J by 5 bases, with 16 bases between them. CDR1 is MDHEN, CDR2 SYDVKM, per germline. The CDR3 coding sequence is TGTGCCAGCAGTTTGTTCAGGGGACCTGGCGAGACCCAGTACTTC. Amino acid sequence: CASSLFRGPGETQYF. The full variable domain, its missing parts supplied by reference TRBV28 and TRBJ2-5, is DVKVTQSSRYLVKRTGEKVFLECVQDMDHENMFWYRQDPGLGLRLIYFSYDVKMKEKGDIPEGYSVSREKKERFSLILESASTNQTSMYLCASSLFRGPGETQYFGPGTRLLVL.

This sequence joins TRBV7-9 and TRBJ1-4, with D maybe TRBD1 (5 bases). Trimming shortened V by 1 base and J by 6 bases, and 12 bases separated the two germline ends. Germline loops: CDR1 SEHNR, CDR2 FQNEAQ (reference sequence). CDR3 length: 15 residues. As DNA, the CDR3 is TGTGCCAGCAGCTTAGTTTGGGGGGACGATGAAAAACTGTTTTTT. Protein sequence: CASSLVWGDDEKLFF. Based on the CDR3 plus reference TRBV7-9 and TRBJ1-4, the full variable domain is DTGVSQNPRHKITKRGQNVTFRCDPISEHNRLYWYRQTLGQGPEFLTYFQNEAQLEKSRLLSDRFSAERPKGSFSTLEIQRTEQGDSAMYLCASSLVWGDDEKLFFGSGTQLSVL.

The chain joins TRBV29-1 to TRBJ1-1, with TRBD1 as a possible D gene (5 bases). V lost 1 base to trimming and J lost 0 bases, with 9 bases between them. Germline V CDR1 and CDR2: SQVTM, ANQGSEA. CDR3 size: 14 residues. This CDR3 reads CSVEGGTVNTEAFF. The CDR3 coding sequence is TGCAGCGTTGAAGGGGGGACGGTGAACACTGAAGCTTTCTTT.

The V and J genes are TRBV5-1 and TRBJ2-5; 7 nucleotides line up with TRBD1. The CDR3 is 14 amino acids. Germline V gene data show CDR1 as SGHRS and CDR2 as YFSETQ. V dropped 0 bases and J dropped 4; count of bases not matched to a gene: 3. Here the CDR3 reads CASSLGAGGETQYF. The CDR3 bases are TGCGCCAGCAGCTTGGGTGCAGGGGGAGAGACCCAGTACTTC.